This TCR beta chain was profiled in a study of blood T cells in healthy people across ages. Regarding the study as a whole: A strong correlation was seen between TCR beta diversity and naive T cell percentage. With age, beta diversity per million T cells declined roughly linearly, significantly by roughly 40. A greater number of naive CD4+ cells and higher diversity distinguished long-lived donors from aged donors.

This clonotype was detected only a few times. Antigen specificity is unknown. The J segment lost 2 bases and the V segment lost 6 bases, leaving 1 base of the junction unmatched. Germline V gene sequence: CDR1 MNHNS, CDR2 SASEGT. The CDR3 runs to 14 residues. Primers used in a second PCR of roughly 6 to 11 cycles were a sample-barcoded 5' primer and a J-beta primer mix. Each cDNA was tagged by a template-switch adaptor containing 12 random nucleotides. From the 5' RACE reads, TCRdb called clonotypes with MiXCR, one entry per CDR3 protein. The sample consists of approximately 1.5 million distinct CDR3 sequences, about 35% of them appearing once.

This receptor was obtained from a woman aged 30 to 39 in good health. The sequencing input was blood. The rearrangement joins TRBV6-1 to TRBJ1-4, with TRBD1 matching over 9 bases. This CDR3 is CASRQGATNEKLFF. In nucleotides, the CDR3 is TGTGCCAGCAGACAGGGGGCTACTAATGAAAAACTGTTTTTT.